A selection of T cell receptor beta chains follows, all from one sample in a study of T and B cells in COVID-19 patients. Each CDR3 protein gets one entry after TCRdb re-called the multiplex PCR reads with MiXCR. The sample consists of about 8,900 distinct CDR3 sequences, 30% to 45% of them appearing once. The sample was blood. All receptors come from a human donor with active COVID-19. Both conserved end residues are trimmed from each CDR3. D genes are given only for firm matches.

J,length,D,V,CDR3
TRBJ2-7,12,TRBD2,TRBV18,ASSPGGSSYEQY
TRBJ2-6,10,-,TRBV29-1,SVDSGANVLT
TRBJ1-5,13,TRBD1,TRBV6-5,ASSGTGDSNQPQH
TRBJ2-2,17,TRBD2,TRBV19,ASSAPGLAPPGDTGELF
TRBJ1-1,12,TRBD1,TRBV7-9,ASSLRDRNTEAF
TRBJ2-2,14,-,TRBV18,ASSPIISPGTGELF
TRBJ2-5,14,TRBD2,TRBV5-6,ASSWGTSGTQETQY
TRBJ1-2,13,-,TRBV13,ASSLGNSISYGYT
TRBJ1-2,11,-,TRBV11-3,ASSFSGGGGYT
TRBJ1-5,13,TRBD1,TRBV19,ASTRDRSYNQPQH
TRBJ2-7,13,TRBD1,TRBV24-1,ATSESGTGVYEQY
TRBJ2-1,14,-,TRBV5-6,ASSLLMGPLNNEQF
TRBJ2-5,13,-,TRBV5-4,ASSLAGRVKETQY
TRBJ2-2,14,TRBD1,TRBV11-3,ASRPGGTGGTGELF
TRBJ2-7,11,TRBD1,TRBV13,ASSLDRADEQY
TRBJ2-7,12,-,TRBV5-6,ASSFGTPPGEQY
TRBJ2-3,14,TRBD1,TRBV6-2/TRBV6-3,ASSRRQGIGTDTQY
TRBJ2-3,12,-,TRBV29-1,SVELAQITDTQY